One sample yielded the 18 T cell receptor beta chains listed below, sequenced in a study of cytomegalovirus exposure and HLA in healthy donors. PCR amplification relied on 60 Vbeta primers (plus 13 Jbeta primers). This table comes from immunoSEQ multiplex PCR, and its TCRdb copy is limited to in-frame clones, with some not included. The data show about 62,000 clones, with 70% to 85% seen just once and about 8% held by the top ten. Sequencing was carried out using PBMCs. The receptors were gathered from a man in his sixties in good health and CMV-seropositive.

CDR3 DNA: TGTGCCAGCAGTAGACAGGAGGAAGCTTTCTTT. It encodes CASSRQEEAFF. V usage is TRBV2 and J usage is TRBJ1-1; tentative D call: TRBD1 (6 bases). The CDR3 totals 11 residues. V lost 5 bases and J 8 bases, leaving 9 bases between the germline ends. CDR1 SNHLY and CDR2 FYNNEI come from the germline V gene.

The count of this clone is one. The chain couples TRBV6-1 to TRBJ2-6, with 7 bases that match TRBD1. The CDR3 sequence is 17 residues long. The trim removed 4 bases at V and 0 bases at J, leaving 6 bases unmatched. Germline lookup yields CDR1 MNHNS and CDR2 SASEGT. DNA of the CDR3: TGTGCCAGCAGTGCTGGGACAGTGTACTCTGGGGCCAACGTCCTGACTTTC. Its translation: CASSAGTVYSGANVLTF.

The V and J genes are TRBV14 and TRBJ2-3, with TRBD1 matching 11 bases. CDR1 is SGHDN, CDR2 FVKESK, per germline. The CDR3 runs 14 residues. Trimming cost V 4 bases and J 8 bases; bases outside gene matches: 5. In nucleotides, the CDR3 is TGTGCCAGCAGCCCTAGGACAGGGGGCCCTACGCAGTATTTT. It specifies CASSPRTGGPTQYF. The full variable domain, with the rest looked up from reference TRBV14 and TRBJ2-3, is EAGVTQFPSHSVIEKGQTVTLRCDPISGHDNLYWYRRVMGKEIKFLLHFVKESKQDESGMPNNRFLAERTGGTYSTLKVQPAELEDSGVYFCASSPRTGGPTQYFGPGTRLTVL.

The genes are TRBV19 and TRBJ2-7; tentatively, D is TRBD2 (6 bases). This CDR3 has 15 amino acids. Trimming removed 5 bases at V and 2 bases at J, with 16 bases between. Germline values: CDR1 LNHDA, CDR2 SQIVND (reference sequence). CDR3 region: CASSPQEGLAYEQYF. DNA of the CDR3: TGTGCCAGTAGTCCCCAAGAGGGACTGGCCTACGAGCAGTACTTC.

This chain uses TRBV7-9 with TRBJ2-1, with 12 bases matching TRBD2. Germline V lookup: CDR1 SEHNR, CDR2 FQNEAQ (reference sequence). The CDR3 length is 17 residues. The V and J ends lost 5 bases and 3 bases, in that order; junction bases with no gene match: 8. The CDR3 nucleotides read TGTGCCAGCAGCACGACTAGCGGGAGTCCGGGCTACAATGAGCAGTTCTTC. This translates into CASSTTSGSPGYNEQFF. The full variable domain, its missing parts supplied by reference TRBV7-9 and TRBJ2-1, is DTGVSQNPRHKITKRGQNVTFRCDPISEHNRLYWYRQTLGQGPEFLTYFQNEAQLEKSRLLSDRFSAERPKGSFSTLEIQRTEQGDSAMYLCASSTTSGSPGYNEQFFGPGTRLTVL.

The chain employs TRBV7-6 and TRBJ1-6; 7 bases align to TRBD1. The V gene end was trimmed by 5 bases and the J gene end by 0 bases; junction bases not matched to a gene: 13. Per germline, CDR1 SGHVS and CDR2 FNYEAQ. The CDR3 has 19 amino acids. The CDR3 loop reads CASSPNTRQGSSYNSPLHF. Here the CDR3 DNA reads TGTGCCAGCAGCCCGAACACAAGACAGGGAAGCTCCTATAATTCACCCCTCCACTTT.

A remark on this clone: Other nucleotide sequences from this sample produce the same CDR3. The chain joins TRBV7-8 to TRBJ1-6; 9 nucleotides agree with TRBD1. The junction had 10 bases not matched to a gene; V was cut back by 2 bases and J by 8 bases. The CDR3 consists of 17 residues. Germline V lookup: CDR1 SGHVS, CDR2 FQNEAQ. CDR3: CASSLRAGRTGDSPLHF. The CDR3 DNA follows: TGTGCCAGCAGCTTACGGGCAGGGCGGACAGGGGATTCACCCCTCCACTTT.

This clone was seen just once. In DNA, the CDR3 is TGTGCCAGCAGCTTATCGACAGGGGGTTTACGGGAGCTGTTTTTT. Its protein product is CASSLSTGGLRELFF. This chain links TRBV7-8 with TRBJ2-2; 9 nucleotides agree with TRBD1. This CDR3 region has 15 residues. Germline trimming cut 2 bases from V and 9 bases from J; bases unmatched to any gene: 7. The germline V gene has CDR1 SGHVS and CDR2 FQNEAQ.

CDR3 amino acids: CSAAGTSGYEQYF. Written as DNA, the CDR3 is TGCAGCGCAGCCGGGACTAGCGGATACGAGCAGTACTTC. The V and J genes are TRBV29-1 and TRBJ2-7, with TRBD2 matching 11 bases. The CDR3 loop spans 13 amino acids. V lost 7 bases and J lost 4; bases outside the gene matches: 6. Looked up from germline, CDR1 is SQVTM and CDR2 is ANQGSEA.

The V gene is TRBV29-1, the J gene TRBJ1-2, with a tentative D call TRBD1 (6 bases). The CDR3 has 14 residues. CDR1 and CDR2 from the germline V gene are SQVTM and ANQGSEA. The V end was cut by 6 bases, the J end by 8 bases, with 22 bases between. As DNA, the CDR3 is TGCAGCGTGGAAAGACAGGAATCTCGACAAGGCTACACCTTC. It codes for CSVERQESRQGYTF.

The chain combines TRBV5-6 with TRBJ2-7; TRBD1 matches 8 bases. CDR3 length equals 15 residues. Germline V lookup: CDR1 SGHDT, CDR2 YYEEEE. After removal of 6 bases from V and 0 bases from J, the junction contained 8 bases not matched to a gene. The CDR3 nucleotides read TGTGCCAGCACCGCCGGACAGGGACTCTCCTACGAGCAGTACTTC. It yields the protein CASTAGQGLSYEQYF.

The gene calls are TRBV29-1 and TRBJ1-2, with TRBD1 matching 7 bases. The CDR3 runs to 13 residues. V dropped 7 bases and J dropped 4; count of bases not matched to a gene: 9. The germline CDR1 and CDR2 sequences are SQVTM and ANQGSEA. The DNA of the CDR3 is TGCAGCGCAAGGGGGCCTGCCGCCTATGGCTACACCTTC. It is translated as CSARGPAAYGYTF.

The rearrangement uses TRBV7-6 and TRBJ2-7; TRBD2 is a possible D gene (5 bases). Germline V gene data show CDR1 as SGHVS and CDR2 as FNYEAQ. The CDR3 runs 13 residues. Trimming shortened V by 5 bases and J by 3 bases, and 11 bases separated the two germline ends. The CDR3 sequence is CASSVGLVYEQYF. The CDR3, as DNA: TGTGCCAGCAGCGTCGGACTGGTCTACGAGCAGTACTTC.

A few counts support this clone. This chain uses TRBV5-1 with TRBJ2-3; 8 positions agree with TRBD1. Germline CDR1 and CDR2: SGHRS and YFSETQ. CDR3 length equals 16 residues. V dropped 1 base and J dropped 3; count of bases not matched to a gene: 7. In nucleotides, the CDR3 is TGCGCCAGCAGCTTGCCCGGACAGGGTGGTACAGATACGCAGTATTTT. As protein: CASSLPGQGGTDTQYF.

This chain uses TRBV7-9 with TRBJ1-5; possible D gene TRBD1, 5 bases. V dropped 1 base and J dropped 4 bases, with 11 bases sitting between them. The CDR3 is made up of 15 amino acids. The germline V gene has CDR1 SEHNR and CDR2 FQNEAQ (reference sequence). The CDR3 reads CASSLGVAGNQPQHF. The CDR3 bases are TGTGCCAGCAGCTTAGGTGTCGCAGGGAATCAGCCCCAGCATTTT.

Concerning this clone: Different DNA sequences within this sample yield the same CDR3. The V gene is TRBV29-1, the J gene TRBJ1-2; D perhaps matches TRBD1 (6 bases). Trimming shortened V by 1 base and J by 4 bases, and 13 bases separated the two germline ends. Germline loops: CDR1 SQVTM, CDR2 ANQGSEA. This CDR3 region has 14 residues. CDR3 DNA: TGCAGCGTTGAAGCGGGGGGGCTGGGCTATGGCTACACCTTC. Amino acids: CSVEAGGLGYGYTF.

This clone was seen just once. The CDR3 DNA is TGTGCCAGCAGCGCAAGACAGGGTTCGAGATCTGGGGCCAACGTCCTGACTTTC. It encodes CASSARQGSRSGANVLTF. The V and J genes are TRBV11-3 and TRBJ2-6; 7 nucleotides line up with TRBD1. Germline lookup yields CDR1 SGHNT and CDR2 YENEEA. J lost 1 base, V lost 5 bases, and 11 bases had no gene match. This CDR3 is 18 amino acids long.

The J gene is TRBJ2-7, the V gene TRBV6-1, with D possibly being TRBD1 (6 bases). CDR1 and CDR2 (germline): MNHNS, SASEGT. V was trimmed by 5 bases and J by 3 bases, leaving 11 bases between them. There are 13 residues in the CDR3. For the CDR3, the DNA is TGTGCCAGCAGTCTTACAGGGATCTACGAGCAGTACTTC. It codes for CASSLTGIYEQYF.